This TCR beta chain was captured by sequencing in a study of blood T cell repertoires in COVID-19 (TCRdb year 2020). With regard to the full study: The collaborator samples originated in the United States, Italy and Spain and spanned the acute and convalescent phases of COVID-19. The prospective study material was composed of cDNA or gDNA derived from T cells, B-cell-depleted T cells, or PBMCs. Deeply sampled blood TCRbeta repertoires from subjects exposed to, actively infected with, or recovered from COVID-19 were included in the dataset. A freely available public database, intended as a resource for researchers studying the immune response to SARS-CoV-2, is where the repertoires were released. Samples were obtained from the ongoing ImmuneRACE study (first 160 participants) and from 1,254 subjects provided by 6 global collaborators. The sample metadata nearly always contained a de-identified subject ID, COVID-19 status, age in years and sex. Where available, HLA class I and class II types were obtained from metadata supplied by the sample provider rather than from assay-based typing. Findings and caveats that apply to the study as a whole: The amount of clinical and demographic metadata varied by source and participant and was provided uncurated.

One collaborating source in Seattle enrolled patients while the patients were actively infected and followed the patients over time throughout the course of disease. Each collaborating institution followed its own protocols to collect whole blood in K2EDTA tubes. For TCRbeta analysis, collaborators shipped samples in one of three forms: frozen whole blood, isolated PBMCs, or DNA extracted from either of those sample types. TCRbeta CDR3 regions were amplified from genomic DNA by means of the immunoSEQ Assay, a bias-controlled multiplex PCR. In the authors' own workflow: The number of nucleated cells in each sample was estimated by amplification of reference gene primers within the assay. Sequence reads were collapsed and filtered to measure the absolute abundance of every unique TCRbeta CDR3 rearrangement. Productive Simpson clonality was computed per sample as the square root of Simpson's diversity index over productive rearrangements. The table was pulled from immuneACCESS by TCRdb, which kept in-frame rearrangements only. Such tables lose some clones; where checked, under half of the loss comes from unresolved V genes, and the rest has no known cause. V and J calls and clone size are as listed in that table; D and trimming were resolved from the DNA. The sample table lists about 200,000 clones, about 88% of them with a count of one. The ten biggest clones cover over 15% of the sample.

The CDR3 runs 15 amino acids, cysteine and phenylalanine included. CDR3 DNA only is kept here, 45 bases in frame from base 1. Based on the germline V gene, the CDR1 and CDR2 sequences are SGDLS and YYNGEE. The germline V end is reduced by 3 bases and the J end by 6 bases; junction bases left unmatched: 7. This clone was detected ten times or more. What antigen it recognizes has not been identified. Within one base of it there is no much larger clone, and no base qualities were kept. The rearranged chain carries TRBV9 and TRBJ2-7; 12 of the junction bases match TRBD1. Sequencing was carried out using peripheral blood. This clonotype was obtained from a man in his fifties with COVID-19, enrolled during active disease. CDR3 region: CASSDGTGGWSEQYF. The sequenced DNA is TGTGCCAGCAGCGACGGGACAGGGGGCTGGAGCGAGCAGTACTTC.